These 17 T cell receptor beta chains were all obtained from the same sample, sequenced in a study of regulatory T cells in long-lasting Graves disease. Time point of the sample: persistent/refractory GD, antithyroid drugs over 5 years with positive TRAb. PBMC RNA served as the TCR library source. TCR beta libraries were built with iRepertoire HTBI primers and Arm-PCR of CDR3 regions. TCRdb re-called the multiplex PCR reads through MiXCR, storing one row per CDR3 protein. The profile shows approximately 500,000 distinct CDR3 sequences, around a fifth of them singletons. The starting material was peripheral blood mononuclear cells (PBMCs), obtained when the disease was refractory, from a patient treated with antithyroid drugs. These receptors all stem from a female donor with Graves disease.

Comments on this clonotype: A read error may account for a junction end that differs from germline. V and J are TRBV28 and TRBJ1-5; perhaps TRBD1 as D (6 bases). Germline CDR1 is MDHEN and CDR2 is SYDVKM. CDR3 length: 15 residues. The CDR3 reads CTSSFLEGGSQPQHF. In DNA, the CDR3 is TGTACCAGCAGTTTCCTCGAGGGGGGATCTCAGCCCCAGCATTTT.

This clonotype appeared a few times. This chain uses TRBV13 with TRBJ2-7, with 10 bases fitting TRBD2. The germline V gene has CDR1 PRHDT and CDR2 FYEKMQ (reference sequence). J lost 2 bases, V lost 5 bases, and 12 bases had no gene match. The CDR3 length is 17 residues. The CDR3 region has the DNA TGTGCCAGCAGCCCACCCCGCCGGACTAGCGGTGCCTACGAGCAGTACTTC. Translating gives CASSPPRRTSGAYEQYF.

Comments on this clonotype: A clone one base away is much larger, so this may be a read error. This chain uses TRBV6-1 with TRBJ1-4; TRBD1 matches 8 bases. The length of the CDR3 is 13 residues. CDR1 is MNHNS, CDR2 SASEGT, per germline. In nucleotides, the CDR3 is TGTGCCGGCAGCCCACAGGGGGATGAAAAACTGTTTTTT. Its protein product is CAGSPQGDEKLFF.

This clonotype was seen many times. V is TRBV28 and J is TRBJ2-7, with 9 bases lining up with TRBD1. The CDR3 has 16 amino acids. The J segment lost 4 bases and the V segment lost 6 bases, leaving 13 bases of the junction unmatched. Germline V gives CDR1 MDHEN, CDR2 SYDVKM. The CDR3: CASSPFSGTGRYEQYF. CDR3 DNA sequence: TGTGCCAGCAGCCCCTTTTCGGGGACAGGGCGGTACGAGCAGTACTTC.

In this sample, this clonotype turned up once. The chain joins TRBV19 to TRBJ1-1; maybe TRBD1 (5 bases). The ends were cut back, 3 bases at V and 2 bases at J, with 10 bases in the middle. This CDR3 has 14 residues. Germline CDR1 LNHDA, CDR2 SQIVND (reference sequence). This chain's CDR3 is CASSMQGQNTEAFF. CDR3 sequence (DNA): TGTGCCAGTAGTATGCAGGGCCAAAACACTGAAGCTTTCTTT. The full variable domain, completed using reference TRBV19 and TRBJ1-1, is DGGITQSPKYLFRKEGQNVTLSCEQNLNHDAMYWYRQDPGQGLRLIYYSQIVNDFQKGDIAEGYSVSREKKESFPLTVTSAQKNPTAFYLCASSMQGQNTEAFFGQGTRLTVV.

This clonotype came up a few times. The chain has TRBV29-1 and TRBJ2-7, with D possibly being TRBD2 (5 bases). The CDR3 is 10 residues long. Germline CDR1 reads SQVTM; CDR2 reads ANQGSEA. Trimming removed 4 bases from V and 6 bases from J, with 7 bases in between. The CDR3 loop reads CSVGGSEQYF. In DNA, the CDR3 is TGCAGCGTTGGCGGGTCCGAGCAGTACTTC.

This chain links TRBV9 with TRBJ1-2; D may be TRBD1 (5 bases). This CDR3 contains 18 residues. The germline gives CDR1 SGDLS, CDR2 YYNGEE. The germline V and J ends were trimmed by 0 bases and 3 bases, with 21 bases remaining between them. CDR3 loop: CASSVAPDLGPGDYGYTF. As DNA, the CDR3 is TGTGCCAGCAGCGTAGCCCCGGACTTGGGACCGGGCGACTATGGCTACACCTTC.

This clonotype came up once. The chain combines TRBV28 with TRBJ2-3; 14 bases match TRBD2. The CDR3 totals 16 residues. V shed 5 bases, J shed 5 bases, and the junction held 6 bases outside the gene matches. Germline V gene lookup returns CDR1 MDHEN and CDR2 SYDVKM. CDR3 nucleotide sequence: TGTGCCAGCAGTACGACAGGGACTAGCGGGAGAGATACGCAGTATTTT. This sequence encodes CASSTTGTSGRDTQYF.

This clonotype occurred many times. V and J are TRBV20-1 and TRBJ1-1, with 7 bases matching TRBD1. Germline trimming cut 4 bases from V and 3 bases from J; bases unmatched to any gene: 5. The germline V gene has CDR1 DFQATT and CDR2 SNEGSKA (reference sequence). The length of the CDR3 is 13 residues. The DNA of the CDR3 is TGCAGTGCTACGACAGGGTTGTACACTGAAGCTTTCTTT. This codes for CSATTGLYTEAFF.

In its sample, this clonotype was seen many times. The chain is built from TRBV7-8 and TRBJ1-5; a possible D gene is TRBD1 (5 bases). This CDR3 has 16 residues. V was trimmed by 1 base and J by 4 bases, leaving 14 bases between them. Germline CDR1 SGHVS, CDR2 FQNEAQ. In DNA, the CDR3 is TGTGCCAGCAGCTTAGGGGGCACAATGAGAAATCAGCCCCAGCATTTT. This sequence encodes CASSLGGTMRNQPQHF.

This clonotype was counted ten times or more. The rearrangement joins TRBV12-5 to TRBJ2-5; no clear D. Trimming left V 3 bases short and J 5 bases short, with 4 bases between. The CDR3 has 11 residues. CDR1 LGHNT and CDR2 FRNRAP come from the germline V gene. CDR3 amino acids: CASGLGETQYF. The CDR3 DNA is TGTGCTAGTGGTTTAGGGGAGACCCAGTACTTC.

Note on this clonotype: With a much larger clone just one base away, this may be a read error. The chain couples TRBV28 to TRBJ2-2, with TRBD2 identical over 7 bases. Per germline, CDR1 MDHEN and CDR2 SYDVKM. The CDR3 has 17 amino acids. The CDR3 nucleotides are TGTGCCAGCAGGAAAAAAAGGGAGGGCGGAGGCGCCGGGGAGCTGTCTTTT. It specifies CASRKKREGGGAGELSF.

The CDR3 region is CASSRLAGGHGELFF. Written as DNA, the CDR3 is TGTGCCAGTTCCCGACTAGCGGGAGGGCACGGGGAGCTGTTTTTT. The chain has TRBV19 and TRBJ2-2, with 14 positions matching TRBD2. CDR1 and CDR2 (germline): LNHDA, SQIVND (reference sequence). This CDR3 is 15 amino acids long. V lost 8 bases, J lost 7 bases, and 6 bases stayed unmatched.

This clonotype came up a few times. CDR3 residues: CASSRNTPPGQGFLDTEAFF. The CDR3 DNA reads TGTGCCAGCAGTCGTAACACTCCACCGGGACAGGGGTTTTTGGACACTGAAGCTTTCTTT. The chain couples TRBV7-6 to TRBJ1-1; TRBD1 matches 10 bases. The V gene end was trimmed by 6 bases and the J gene end by 3 bases; junction bases not matched to a gene: 22. Germline-derived CDR1 and CDR2 are SGHVS and FNYEAQ. CDR3 length equals 20 residues.

This clonotype was counted ten times or more. J is TRBJ2-5 and V is TRBV20-1; D remains unclear. This CDR3 spans 10 amino acids. V lost 3 bases, J lost 5 bases, and 4 bases lay in between. The V gene's germline CDR1 is DFQATT and CDR2 SNEGSKA (reference sequence). For the CDR3, the DNA is TGCAGTGCTAGGGACGAGACCCAGTACTTC. This sequence encodes CSARDETQYF.

On this clonotype: A much larger clone differs by one base, so this may be a read error. The DNA for the CDR3 is TGTGCCAGCAGTTTATCCAGGGTCCACGCTTTCTTT. It codes for CASSLSRVHAFF. The chain couples TRBV28 to TRBJ1-1, with D perhaps TRBD1 (5 bases). Trimming cost V 1 base and J 11 bases, with 11 bases left between them. The CDR3 length is 12 residues. Germline V lookup: CDR1 MDHEN, CDR2 SYDVKM.

The V and J genes are TRBV29-1 and TRBJ2-5, with 7 nucleotides matching TRBD1. This CDR3 has 15 residues. The V gene end was trimmed by 3 bases and the J gene end by 4 bases; junction bases not matched to a gene: 11. Germline V gives CDR1 SQVTM, CDR2 ANQGSEA. The CDR3 reads CSVDRQGGRIETQYF. CDR3 in DNA: TGCAGCGTTGATCGACAGGGTGGTAGGATAGAGACCCAGTACTTC.